Below are 11 T cell receptor beta chains sequenced from a single sample in a study of T-cell reconstitution after alpha-beta-depleted transplantation in children (dated by TCRdb to about 2016). The treatment or condition label, read with the paper, signifies: allogeneic hematopoietic cell transplantation with graft depleted of TCRalphabeta T cells and CD19 B cells. The library was made by PCR. Sequencing used an Illumina HiSeq 2500. To normalize quantification of the TCRbeta repertoire, the TCR libraries were built with molecular barcoding that relied on unique molecular identifiers. TCRdb applied fastp at Q25 and MiXCR to the public reads, then kept only in-frame beta chains. Entries that share a CDR3 protein sequence are merged under the most common genes and DNA. The sample table holds 450,000 to 700,000 distinct CDR3 sequences, of which roughly a quarter were seen once. Clones ranked in the top ten supply 30% to 45% of the sample.

This specimen was PBMCs, taken before TCRalphabeta/CD19-depleted stem cell transplant. The receptors shown here come from a boy less than two years old with Wiskott-Aldrich syndrome, due to receive a stem cell transplant.

V and J are TRBV18 and TRBJ2-6; D unclear. Germline V lookup: CDR1 KGHSH, CDR2 LQKENI. The V end was cut by 4 bases, the J end by 0 bases, with 7 bases between. CDR3 size: 15 residues. The CDR3 region is CASSQQSSGANVLTF. The DNA of the CDR3 is TGTGCCAGCTCACAGCAGAGCTCTGGGGCCAACGTCCTGACTTTC.

The rearrangement links TRBV5-1 to TRBJ2-3; 8 nucleotides match TRBD2. V gave up 4 bases and J gave up 0 bases; unmatched junction bases: 4. The CDR3 has 15 residues. Germline loops: CDR1 SGHRS, CDR2 YFSETQ. CDR3 DNA sequence: TGCGCCAGCAGCAACCCTAGCGGGAGCACAGATACGCAGTATTTT. Protein: CASSNPSGSTDTQYF.

The chain uses TRBV15 and TRBJ2-7; D remains ambiguous. CDR1 LNHNV and CDR2 YYDKDF come from the germline V gene (reference sequence). There are 13 residues in the CDR3. V gave up 1 base and J gave up 2 bases, with 6 bases separating them. CDR3 residues: CATSRARPYEQYF. The CDR3 nucleotides read TGTGCCACCAGCAGAGCTCGTCCCTACGAGCAGTACTTC. The full variable domain, its missing parts supplied by reference TRBV15 and TRBJ2-7, is DAMVIQNPRYQVTQFGKPVTLSCSQTLNHNVMYWYQQKSSQAPKLLFHYYDKDFNNEADTPDNFQSRRPNTSFCFLDIRSPGLGDTAMYLCATSRARPYEQYFGPGTRLTVT.

The chain joins TRBV7-2 to TRBJ2-1; D remains ambiguous. The CDR3 has 16 amino acids. Between the trimmed V and J ends, which lost 3 bases and 2 bases, there was a span of 14 bases. Germline V gives CDR1 SGHTA, CDR2 FQGNSA. The DNA for the CDR3 is TGTGCCAGCAGCTTGTACGGCGCAGGAACCTACAATGAGCAGTTCTTC. Residues: CASSLYGAGTYNEQFF.

The rearrangement links TRBV5-1 to TRBJ2-3, with 7 bases lining up with TRBD2. The CDR3 extends over 15 amino acids. V trimming: 0 bases; J trimming: 4 bases; junction bases outside the gene matches: 5. Germline V gene data show CDR1 as SGHRS and CDR2 as YFSETQ. CDR3 nucleotides: TGCGCCAGCAGCTTGGCCGGCGGGAGATCAGATACGCAGTATTTT. It encodes CASSLAGGRSDTQYF.

This clonotype came up a few times. The chain couples TRBV10-2 to TRBJ2-5; tentatively, D is TRBD2 (6 bases). Deletions cut 4 bases from V and 3 bases from J, with 12 bases between. This CDR3 spans 14 amino acids. Germline V gives CDR1 WSHSY, CDR2 SAAADI. CDR3 nucleotides: TGCGCCAGCAGTGCCCCGGGAGTTAAAGAGACCCAGTACTTC. It yields the protein CASSAPGVKETQYF.

The table lists this clonotype with a few counts. CDR3 in amino acids: CSARDSIWGYNEQFF. CDR3 DNA sequence: TGCAGTGCTAGAGATTCGATCTGGGGGTACAATGAGCAGTTCTTC. V gene TRBV20-1 combines with J gene TRBJ2-1; perhaps D is TRBD1 or TRBD2 (5 bases each). This CDR3 has 15 amino acids. The germline V gene has CDR1 DFQATT and CDR2 SNEGSKA (reference sequence). V lost 0 bases and J lost 4, with 13 bases in between.

There are a few counts of this clonotype. The chain has TRBV2 and TRBJ2-5, with TRBD1 matching over 8 bases. After removal of 6 bases from V and 1 base from J, the junction contained 10 bases not matched to a gene. Germline loops: CDR1 SNHLY, CDR2 FYNNEI. This CDR3 has 16 amino acids. CDR3 amino acids: CASRESGGSFQETQYF. The CDR3 coding sequence is TGTGCCAGCAGGGAATCAGGGGGCTCTTTCCAAGAGACCCAGTACTTC.

The V call is TRBV6-5, the J call TRBJ2-7, with D possibly being TRBD1 (6 bases). Trimming stripped 6 bases from V and 6 bases from J, with 12 bases between. The germline V gene encodes CDR1 MNHEY and CDR2 SVGAGI. This CDR3 comprises 12 residues. The CDR3 protein is CASSPTGPEQYF. The CDR3 DNA reads TGTGCCAGCAGCCCCACAGGGCCCGAGCAGTACTTC.

This clonotype has more than one count but fewer than ten. As DNA, the CDR3 is TGTGCCAGCGGTGGAGGGGACTACGAGCAGTACTTC. This encodes CASGGGDYEQYF. The genes are TRBV4-2 and TRBJ2-7; tentatively, D is TRBD2 (6 bases). Germline assignment: CDR1 LGHNA and CDR2 YNFKEQ. The CDR3 spans 12 residues. V lost 8 bases and J 3 bases, leaving 11 bases between the germline ends.

This clonotype was seen only a few times. The chain combines TRBV20-1 with TRBJ2-1; D is perhaps TRBD1 (5 bases). This CDR3 has 13 amino acids. The V and J ends lost 2 bases and 8 bases respectively, with 13 bases between them. Germline V gene data show CDR1 as DFQATT and CDR2 as SNEGSKA (reference sequence). The CDR3 loop reads CSARPGPWDEQFF. CDR3 coding DNA: TGCAGTGCTAGACCAGGGCCCTGGGATGAGCAGTTCTTC.